The rows below give T cell receptor beta chains drawn from one sample of a study of identical twins. TCRdb itself ran the 5' RACE reads through MiXCR, one entry per CDR3 protein. This table has some 330,000 distinct CDR3 sequences, around 9% appearing once. Source material: naive T cells sorted from blood. The receptors were gathered from a woman aged 45 to 65 in good health. Both conserved end residues are part of each CDR3. The D gene is left open where the match is weak. A row's size may be missing; if present it is once, few, many or a size class.

size	D	J	V	CDR3	DNA
NA	TRBD2	TRBJ2-1	TRBV20-1	CSVSGSREQFF	TGCAGTGTTAGCGGGAGTAGAGAGCAGTTCTTC
once	TRBD1	TRBJ2-1	TRBV6-5	CASSQGQVSSYNEQFF	TGTGCCAGCAGTCAGGGACAGGTTAGCTCCTACAATGAGCAGTTCTTC
few	TRBD1	TRBJ2-7	TRBV6-9	CASSYRSRPDRDNEQYF	TGTGCCAGCAGTTACCGCAGCCGCCCGGACAGGGACAACGAGCAGTACTTC
few	TRBD1	TRBJ1-6	TRBV4-1	CASSQQDRENSPLHF	TGCGCCAGCAGCCAGCAGGACAGGGAGAATTCACCCCTCCACTTT
many	TRBD1	TRBJ2-1	TRBV7-2	CASSLQGVYNEQFF	TGTGCCAGCAGCTTACAGGGGGTCTACAATGAGCAGTTCTTC
many	NA	TRBJ1-5	TRBV20-1	CSAHQGPNQPQHF	TGCAGTGCTCATCAGGGGCCAAATCAGCCCCAGCATTTT
NA	NA	TRBJ1-1	TRBV29-1	CSVERRLRNTEAFF	TGCAGCGTTGAAAGGAGATTAAGGAACACTGAAGCTTTCTTT
few	NA	TRBJ2-3	TRBV6-5	CASRPSGDSTDTQYF	TGTGCCAGCAGACCGAGCGGAGATAGCACAGATACGCAGTATTTT
NA	TRBD2	TRBJ2-7	TRBV18	CASSPPRSGRAINEQYF	TGTGCCAGCTCACCACCCAGGAGCGGGAGGGCCATCAACGAGCAGTACTTC
few	NA	TRBJ2-3	TRBV10-3	CAIRPTGVRTDTQYF	TGTGCCATCAGGCCCACGGGAGTGCGCACAGATACGCAGTATTTT
NA	NA	TRBJ1-1	TRBV25-1	CASSLNGGEAFF	TGTGCCAGCAGCCTAAACGGGGGCGAAGCTTTCTTT
many	NA	TRBJ1-6	TRBV5-1	CASSLTGESPLHF	TGCGCCAGCAGCTTGACAGGAGAATCACCCCTCCACTTT
many	NA	TRBJ2-2	TRBV10-3	CAISESRVQNTGELFF	TGTGCCATCAGTGAGTCGAGGGTTCAGAACACCGGGGAGCTGTTTTTT
many	NA	TRBJ1-1	TRBV12-3/TRBV12-4	CASTPTGNTEAFF	TGTGCCAGCACCCCGACAGGGAACACTGAAGCTTTCTTT
few	NA	TRBJ2-7	TRBV10-3	CAISEGLTHEQYF	TGTGCCATCAGTGAGGGACTCACCCACGAGCAGTACTTC
NA	NA	TRBJ2-2	TRBV12-3/TRBV12-4	CASSLEALAGGELFF	TGTGCCAGCAGTTTAGAGGCCCTAGCTGGCGGGGAGCTGTTTTTT